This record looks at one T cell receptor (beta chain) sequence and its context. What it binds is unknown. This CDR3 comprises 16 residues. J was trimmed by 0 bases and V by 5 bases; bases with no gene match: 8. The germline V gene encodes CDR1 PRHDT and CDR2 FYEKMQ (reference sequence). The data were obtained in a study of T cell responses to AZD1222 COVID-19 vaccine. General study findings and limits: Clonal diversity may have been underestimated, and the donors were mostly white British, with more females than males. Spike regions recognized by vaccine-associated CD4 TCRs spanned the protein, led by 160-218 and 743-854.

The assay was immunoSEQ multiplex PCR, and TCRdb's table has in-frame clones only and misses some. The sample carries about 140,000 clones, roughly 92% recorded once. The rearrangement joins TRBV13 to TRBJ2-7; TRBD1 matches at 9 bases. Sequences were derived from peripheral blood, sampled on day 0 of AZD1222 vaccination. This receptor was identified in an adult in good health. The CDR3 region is CASSPTPGQGSYEQYF. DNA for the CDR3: TGTGCCAGCAGCCCAACCCCGGGACAGGGCTCCTACGAGCAGTACTTC.